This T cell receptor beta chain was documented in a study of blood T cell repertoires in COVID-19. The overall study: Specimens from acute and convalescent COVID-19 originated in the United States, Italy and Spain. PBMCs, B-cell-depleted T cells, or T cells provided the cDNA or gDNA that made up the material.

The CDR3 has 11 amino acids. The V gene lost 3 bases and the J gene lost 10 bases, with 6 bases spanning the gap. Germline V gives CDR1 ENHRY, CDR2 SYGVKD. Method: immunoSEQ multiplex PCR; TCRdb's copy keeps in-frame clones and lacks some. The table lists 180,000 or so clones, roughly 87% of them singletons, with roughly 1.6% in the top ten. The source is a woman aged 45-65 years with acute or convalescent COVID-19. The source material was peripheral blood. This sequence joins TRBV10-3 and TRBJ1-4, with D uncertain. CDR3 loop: CAISDGGKLFF. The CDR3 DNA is TGTGCCATCAGTGATGGAGGAAAACTGTTTTTT.